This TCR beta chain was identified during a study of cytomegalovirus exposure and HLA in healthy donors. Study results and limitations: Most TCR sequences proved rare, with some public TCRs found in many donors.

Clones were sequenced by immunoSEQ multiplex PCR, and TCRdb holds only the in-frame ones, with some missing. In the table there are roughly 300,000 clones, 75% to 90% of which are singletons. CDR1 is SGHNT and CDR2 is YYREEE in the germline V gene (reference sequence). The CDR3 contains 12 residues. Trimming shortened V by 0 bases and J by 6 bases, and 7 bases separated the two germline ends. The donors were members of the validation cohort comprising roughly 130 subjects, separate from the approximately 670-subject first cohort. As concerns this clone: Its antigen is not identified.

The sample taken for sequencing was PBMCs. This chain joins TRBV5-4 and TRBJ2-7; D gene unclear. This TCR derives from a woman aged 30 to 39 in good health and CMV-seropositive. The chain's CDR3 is CASSLVGFEQYF. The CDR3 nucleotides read TGTGCCAGCAGCTTGGTTGGTTTCGAGCAGTACTTC.